The present entry profiles one T cell receptor (beta chain) with its context. What antigen it recognizes has not been identified. No much larger clone is present one base from it, and per-base qualities are unavailable. The data were taken from a study of control samples from healthy donors and cancer patients (dated by TCRdb to the early 2020s). Relative to germline, V is missing 4 bases and J is missing 4 bases, with 10 bases of the junction outside any gene match. The germline V gene (reference sequence) specifies LNHDA as CDR1 and SQIVND as CDR2. Measured from the cysteine to the phenylalanine, the CDR3 is 15 residues long. Only the CDR3 DNA is retained, 45 bases long and in frame from the first base. Receptors were amplified or captured by the immunoSEQ multiplex PCR assay. Imported from immuneACCESS, the table was reduced by TCRdb to in-frame sequences with V and J called. These copies leave out some clones; in studies compared against another copy, an unresolved V gene accounts for under half, and the cause of the remainder is not known. The sample table shows some 150,000 clones, and 91% are seen once. Together, the top ten hold roughly 3.2% of the sample.

The sample was blood. This receptor chain uses TRBV19 and TRBJ2-7; 7 central bases correspond to TRBD1. The receptor's source is a man aged 25 to 45 in good health. The CDR3 region reads CASSNLGQKSYEQYF. In nucleotide form, the sequence is TGTGCCAGTAGTAACCTGGGACAGAAATCGTACGAGCAGTACTTC.